The TCR beta chain described here comes from a study of graft-versus-host responses after intestinal transplantation. On the study more broadly: Induction using anti-thymocyte globulin, followed by tacrolimus and steroids for two to three years, was given to all recipients.

The trim removed 2 bases at V and 0 bases at J, leaving 0 bases unmatched. The germline V gene has CDR1 ENHRY and CDR2 SYGVKD. This CDR3 spans 15 amino acids. Only in-frame clones appear in the TCRdb table, and some are missing; sequencing was by immunoSEQ multiplex PCR. Here the sample spans approximately 9,000 clones, about 90% being singletons. Regarding this clone: The antigen remains undetermined.

Regarding the study as a whole: Early post-transplant falls in HvG clones accompanied the peak levels of circulating GvH clones. Researchers found GvH clones in recipient marrow, and some showed up first in ileum or blood.

The TCR sequence derives from a human patient who received an intestinal transplant, so some T cells may come from the graft donor. The chain carries TRBV10-3 and TRBJ2-1; the match to TRBD1 covers 8 bases. The source was PBMCs, collected 30 to 32 days after intestinal transplant. CDR3 protein: CAISETGGSYNEQFF. The CDR3, as DNA: TGTGCCATCAGTGAGACAGGGGGCTCCTACAATGAGCAGTTCTTC.